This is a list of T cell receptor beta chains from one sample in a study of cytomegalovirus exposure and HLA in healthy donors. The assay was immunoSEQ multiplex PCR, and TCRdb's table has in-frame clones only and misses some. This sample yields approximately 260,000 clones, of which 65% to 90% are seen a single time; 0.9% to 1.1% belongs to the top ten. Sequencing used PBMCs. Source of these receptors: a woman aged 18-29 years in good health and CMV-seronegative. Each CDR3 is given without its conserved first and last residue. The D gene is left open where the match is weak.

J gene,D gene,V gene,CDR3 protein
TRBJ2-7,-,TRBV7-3,ASSPGGLLYEQY
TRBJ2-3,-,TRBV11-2,ASSISGFLDTQY
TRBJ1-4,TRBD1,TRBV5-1,ASSLAGQGAEALF
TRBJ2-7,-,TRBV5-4,ASSPGTPQMGEQY
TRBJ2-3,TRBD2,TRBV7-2,ASRDSGRPRADTQY
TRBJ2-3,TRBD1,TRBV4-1,ASSQDTGGTDTQY
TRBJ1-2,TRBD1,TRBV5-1,ASSLGQSQYGYT
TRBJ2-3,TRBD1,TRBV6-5,ASSYGTGKDTQY
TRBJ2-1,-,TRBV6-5,ASSYFGGGYNEQF
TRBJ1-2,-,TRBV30,ASHQGNYGYT
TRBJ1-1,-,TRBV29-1,SAGGDGGTEAF
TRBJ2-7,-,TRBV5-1,ASSLGQAASSYEQY
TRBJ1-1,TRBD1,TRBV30,ASNRGPSTEAF
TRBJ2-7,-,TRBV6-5,ASRRQSLSYEQY
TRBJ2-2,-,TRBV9,ASSRALGGNTGELF
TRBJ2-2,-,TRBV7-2,ASSLWGVGGELF
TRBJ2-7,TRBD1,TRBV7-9,ASSSGQGAWYEQY
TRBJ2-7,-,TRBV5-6,ASSFKRDKSYEQY
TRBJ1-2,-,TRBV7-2,ASSFGGSTNYGYT
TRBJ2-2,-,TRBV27,ASGQGWDTGELF
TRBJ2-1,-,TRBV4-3,ASSPTLYNEQF
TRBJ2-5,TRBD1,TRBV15,ATSRPRDSQETQY
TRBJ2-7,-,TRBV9,ASSVGGSGYEQY
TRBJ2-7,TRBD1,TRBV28,ASSPLTDRDSYEQY
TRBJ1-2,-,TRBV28,ASSRILQGFYGYT
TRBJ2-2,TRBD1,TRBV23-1,ASSQWGGQGVNGELF
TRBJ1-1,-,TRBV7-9,ASSFGTWAF
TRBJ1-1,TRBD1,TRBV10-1,ASRGQGDTEAF
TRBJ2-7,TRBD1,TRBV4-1,ASSPTDRESYEQY
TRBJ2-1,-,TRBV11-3,ASSLGINEQF
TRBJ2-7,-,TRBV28,ASSLLQGSNEQY
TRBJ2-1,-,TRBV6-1,ASSSGHVEQF
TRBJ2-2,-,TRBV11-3,ATTGTLNTGELF
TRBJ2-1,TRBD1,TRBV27,ASSRDRGKSYNEQF
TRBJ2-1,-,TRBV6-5,ASTADYNEQF
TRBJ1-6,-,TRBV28,ASSLTDSPSINSPLH
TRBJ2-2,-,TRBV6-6,ASSQVEYTNTGELF
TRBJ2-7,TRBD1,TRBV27,ASSLKWTGGTYEQY
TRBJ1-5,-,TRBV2,ASSVGRGRGQPQH
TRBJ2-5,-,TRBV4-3,ASSQDQGAGETQY
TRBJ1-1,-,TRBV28,ASSPRTANTEAF
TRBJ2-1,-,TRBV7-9,ASSFGESSYNEQF
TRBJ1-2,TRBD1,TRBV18,ASSPTGEGYYGYT
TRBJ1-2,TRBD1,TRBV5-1,ASSLRDRGPLGYT
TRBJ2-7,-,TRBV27,ASSSGPERPIYEQY
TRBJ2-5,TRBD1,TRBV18,ASSPRDRGGETQY
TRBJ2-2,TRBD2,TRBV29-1,SVEEGRGATGELF
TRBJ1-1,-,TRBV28,ASSSLPSGIGTEAF